The clone carrying this T cell receptor (beta chain) was detected only a few times. Its antigen is not identified. The data stem from a study of T cell repertoires in cytomegalovirus infection. Study context: The public TCR beta signatures pointed to both CMV infection and matching HLA type.

TCRdb re-derived calls from the reads in MiXCR, one entry per CDR3 protein. The sample has around 260,000 distinct CDR3 sequences; 20% to 30% are singletons. This CDR3 contains 14 residues. V shed 0 bases and J shed 7 bases, with 12 bases lying between them. Germline CDR1 SGHDN, CDR2 FVKESK. Study-level findings and limits: Carriers of CMV and the relevant HLA type were discriminated by public TCR beta frequency. Dominating the ex vivo response were HLA-C-restricted CMV-specific TCR beta clonotypes.

The sequenced sample consisted of PBMCs. This sequence originates from a human donor in good health (CMV status not recorded). Some clones in this sample may be carry-over from other donors' samples. The chain joins TRBV14 to TRBJ1-1, with no clear D. The CDR3 DNA reads as TGTGCCAGCAGCCAAGATCTCGCCCCCAATGAAGCTTTCTTT. It codes for CASSQDLAPNEAFF. The full variable domain, completed using reference TRBV14 and TRBJ1-1, is EAGVTQFPSHSVIEKGQTVTLRCDPISGHDNLYWYRRVMGKEIKFLLHFVKESKQDESGMPNNRFLAERTGGTYSTLKVQPAELEDSGVYFCASSQDLAPNEAFFGQGTRLTVV.